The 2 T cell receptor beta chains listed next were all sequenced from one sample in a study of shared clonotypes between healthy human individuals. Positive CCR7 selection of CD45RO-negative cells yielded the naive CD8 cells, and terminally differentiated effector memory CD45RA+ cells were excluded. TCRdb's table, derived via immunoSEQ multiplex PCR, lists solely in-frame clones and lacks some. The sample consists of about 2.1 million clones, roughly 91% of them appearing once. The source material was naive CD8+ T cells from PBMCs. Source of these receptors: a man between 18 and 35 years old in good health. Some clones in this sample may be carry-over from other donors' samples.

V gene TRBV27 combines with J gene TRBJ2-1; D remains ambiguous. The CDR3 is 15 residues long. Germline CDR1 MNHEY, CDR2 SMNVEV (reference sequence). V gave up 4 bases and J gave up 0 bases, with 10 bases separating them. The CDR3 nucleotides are TGTGCCAGCAGTTATATTCAGACCTCCTACAATGAGCAGTTCTTC. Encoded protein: CASSYIQTSYNEQFF.

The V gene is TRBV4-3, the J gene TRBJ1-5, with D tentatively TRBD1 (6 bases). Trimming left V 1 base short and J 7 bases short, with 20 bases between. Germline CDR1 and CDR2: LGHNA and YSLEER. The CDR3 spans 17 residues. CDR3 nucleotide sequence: TGCGCCAGCAGCCAAGCCTCACAGGGTTCGCCATGGCAGCCCCAGCATTTT. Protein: CASSQASQGSPWQPQHF.